One T cell receptor beta chain is described in this entry. These data belong to a study of blood T cell repertoires in COVID-19. About the research overall: The origin of the acute and convalescent COVID-19 samples was the United States, Italy and Spain.

V lost 3 bases to trimming and J lost 4 bases, with 12 bases between them. In germline, CDR1 is MDHEN, CDR2 SYDVKM. The CDR3 contains 14 residues. Participants were placed into cohorts based on the clinical history they reported. TCRdb keeps only in-frame clones here, not all; method: immunoSEQ multiplex PCR. The sample consists of roughly 170,000 clones, around 83% of them appearing once. The chain joins TRBV28 to TRBJ1-2; D perhaps matches TRBD1 (5 bases). This TCR came from a woman aged 45 to 65 in a cohort exposed to, infected with or recovered from COVID-19 (not recorded which). Source material: PBMCs or T cells enriched from blood (not recorded which). The CDR3 DNA follows: TGTGCCAGCAGTTTCCCAGGGCTCGTCTATGGCTACACCTTC. It encodes CASSFPGLVYGYTF.